The entry below describes one T cell receptor beta chain. This sample was taken from a study of blood T cell repertoires in COVID-19. At the level of the study: In each case, the material was cDNA or gDNA derived from T cells, B-cell-depleted T cells, or PBMCs.

The CDR3 runs 15 residues. Trimming removed 5 bases from V and 2 bases from J; junction bases left unmatched: 7. CDR1 is LNHDA and CDR2 is SQIVND in the germline V gene (reference sequence). The repertoire was sequenced with immunoSEQ multiplex PCR; TCRdb's copy has only in-frame clones and lacks some. Among around 200,000 clones listed, 65% to 85% were seen once. This receptor was obtained from a middle-aged man with active or convalescent COVID-19. Sequences were obtained from peripheral blood. This rearrangement joins TRBV19 to TRBJ1-1; 8 bases are shared with TRBD1. Here the CDR3 reads CASSLGTGFNTEAFF. In DNA form, the CDR3 reads TGTGCCAGTAGTCTCGGGACAGGCTTCAACACTGAAGCTTTCTTT.